This T cell receptor (beta chain) was documented in a study of CD8 T cells in Susac syndrome. From blood CD8+ and CD4+ T cells, TCR beta sequences were generated. Both CD4+ and CD8+ T cells were negatively isolated, and TEMRA cells underwent FACS enrichment. The CDR3 has 15 amino acids. V was cut by 4 bases and J by 2 bases, with 13 bases left in between. Germline V CDR1 and CDR2: LNHNV, YYDKDF (reference sequence). Reverse transcription of about 0.45 to 1 ug RNA was carried out with random hexamers. The authors amplified TCR beta CDR3 across 54 Vbeta and 13 Jbeta using immunoSEQ multiplex PCR. A single record per CDR3 protein comes from TCRdb applying MiXCR to the immunoSEQ multiplex PCR reads. The sample yields about 440,000 distinct CDR3 sequences, approximately 89% seen once. A note on this clonotype: Its matching antigen is unknown.

Study results and caveats: By the study's own acknowledgment, its TCR sequencing and HLA analysis included relatively few individuals.

The chain links TRBV15 to TRBJ2-3; D is possibly TRBD1 or TRBD2 (6 bases each). Sequenced input: CD8+ T cells from PBMCs. The receptor was isolated from a human donor with multiple sclerosis. The CDR3 here is CATSTGWGATDTQYF. In nucleotides, the CDR3 is TGTGCCACCAGCACCGGGTGGGGGGCCACAGATACGCAGTATTTT.